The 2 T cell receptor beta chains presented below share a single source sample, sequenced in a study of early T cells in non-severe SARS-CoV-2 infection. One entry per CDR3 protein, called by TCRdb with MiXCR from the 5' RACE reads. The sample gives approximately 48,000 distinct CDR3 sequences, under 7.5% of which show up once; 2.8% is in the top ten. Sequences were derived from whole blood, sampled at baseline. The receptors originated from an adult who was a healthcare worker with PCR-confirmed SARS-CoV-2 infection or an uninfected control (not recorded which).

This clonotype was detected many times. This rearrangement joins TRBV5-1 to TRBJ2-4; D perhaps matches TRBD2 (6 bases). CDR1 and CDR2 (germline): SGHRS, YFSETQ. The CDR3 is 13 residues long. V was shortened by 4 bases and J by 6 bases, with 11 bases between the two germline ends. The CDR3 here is CASSGGTINIQYF. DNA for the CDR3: TGCGCCAGCAGCGGAGGGACGATAAACATTCAGTACTTC.

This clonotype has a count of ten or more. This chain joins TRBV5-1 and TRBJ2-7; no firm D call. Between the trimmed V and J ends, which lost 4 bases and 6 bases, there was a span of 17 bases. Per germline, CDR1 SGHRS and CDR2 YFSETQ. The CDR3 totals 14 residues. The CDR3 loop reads CASSPQRFVGEQYF. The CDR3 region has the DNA TGCGCCAGCAGCCCCCAACGGTTTGTCGGCGAGCAGTACTTC.